This T cell receptor beta chain is from a study of blood T cell repertoires in COVID-19. Deletions cut 4 bases from V and 3 bases from J, with 10 bases between. CDR3 length: 13 residues. Germline values: CDR1 SGHNT, CDR2 YENEEA. Libraries were prepared by immunoSEQ multiplex PCR; TCRdb keeps only in-frame clonotypes and omits some of them. This sample yields approximately 150,000 clones, of which more than 75% are seen a single time; over 35% belongs to the top ten. This clone came up once. The sequence derives from a man in his fifties or sixties who had recovered from COVID-19. The sequenced sample was peripheral blood. The chain recombines TRBV11-3 with TRBJ2-7, with a possible D match to TRBD1 (7 bases). CDR3: CASSSGDSYEQYF. Here the CDR3 DNA reads TGTGCCAGCAGCTCGGGGGACAGCTACGAGCAGTACTTC.